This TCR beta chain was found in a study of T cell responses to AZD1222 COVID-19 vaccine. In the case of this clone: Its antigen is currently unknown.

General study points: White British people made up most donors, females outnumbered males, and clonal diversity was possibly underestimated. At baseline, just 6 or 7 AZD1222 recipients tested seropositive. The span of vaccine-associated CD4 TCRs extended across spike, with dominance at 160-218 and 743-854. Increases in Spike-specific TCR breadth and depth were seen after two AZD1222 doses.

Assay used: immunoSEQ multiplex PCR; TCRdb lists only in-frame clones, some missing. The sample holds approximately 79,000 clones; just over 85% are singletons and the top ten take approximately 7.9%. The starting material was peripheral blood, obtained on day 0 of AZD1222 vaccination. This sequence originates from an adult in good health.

The CDR3: CASGSDRGRDTQYF. The CDR3, as DNA: TGTGCTAGTGGTTCGGACAGGGGCCGGGATACGCAGTATTTT. The chain recombines TRBV12-5 with TRBJ2-3, with 9 positions matching TRBD1. The V gene's germline CDR1 is LGHNT and CDR2 FRNRAP. J was trimmed by 6 bases and V by 4 bases; bases with no gene match: 5. The CDR3 totals 14 residues.